Listed below are T cell receptor beta chains from one sample, sequenced in a study of identical twins. TCRdb fed the 5' RACE reads into MiXCR, producing one record per CDR3 protein. The sample holds approximately 490,000 distinct CDR3 sequences, around 24% seen once. These same data were also listed under a study on yellow fever vaccine responses in identical twins.

The source material was CD4+ T cells sorted from blood. The receptors come from a woman under 30 in good health. Each CDR3 is given with its conserved first and last residue. The D gene is left open where the match is weak. A clone size is listed for some rows: how often the clone was seen (once, few, many), or a class if it is expanded.

v_call,d_call,cdr3_length,clone_size,j_call,cdr3_aa,cdr3_nt
TRBV29-1,.,14,few,TRBJ2-3,CSVAPGIITDTQYF,TGCAGCGTGGCCCCCGGAATAATCACAGATACGCAGTATTTT
TRBV3-1,.,14,few,TRBJ2-1,CASSRNGQYNEQFF,TGTGCCAGCAGCCGGAACGGACAGTACAATGAGCAGTTCTTC
TRBV20-1,.,15,few,TRBJ1-5,CSANKGAGNNQPQHF,TGCAGTGCTAATAAAGGGGCAGGTAACAATCAGCCCCAGCATTTT
TRBV6-1,.,14,.,TRBJ1-4,CASSVVGGYEKLFF,TGTGCCAGCAGTGTAGTGGGGGGGTATGAAAAACTGTTTTTT
TRBV24-1,.,12,few,TRBJ2-1,CATSVGRNEQFF,TGTGCCACCAGTGTAGGGCGGAATGAGCAGTTCTTC
TRBV28,.,13,.,TRBJ2-6,CATRPVWANVLTF,TGTGCCACTAGACCCGTCTGGGCCAACGTCCTGACTTTC
TRBV20-1,TRBD2,14,.,TRBJ2-1,CRGVAGGSYNEQFF,TGCAGGGGGGTAGCGGGGGGGTCCTACAATGAGCAGTTCTTC
TRBV24-1,.,13,few,TRBJ2-2,CATSPRRTGELFF,TGTGCCACCAGTCCCCGGAGGACCGGGGAGCTGTTTTTT
TRBV12-3/TRBV12-4,TRBD2,18,.,TRBJ2-1,CASSSLAGSFSSYNEQFF,TGTGCCAGCAGCTCTCTAGCGGGGAGCTTCAGCTCCTACAATGAGCAGTTCTTC
TRBV24-1,TRBD2,14,.,TRBJ2-3,CATSDSGTRGVQYF,TGTGCCACCAGTGATTCCGGGACTAGAGGCGTACAGTATTTT
TRBV5-1,TRBD1,15,.,TRBJ1-1,CASSLDRGGTTEAFF,TGCGCCAGCAGCTTGGACAGGGGCGGGACCACTGAAGCTTTCTTT
TRBV5-1,TRBD1,16,few,TRBJ2-1,CASSGGTGGSYNEQFF,TGCGCCAGCAGCGGCGGGACAGGGGGCTCCTACAATGAGCAGTTCTTC
TRBV7-9,.,14,.,TRBJ2-7,CASHRAGLDHEQYF,TGTGCCAGCCACCGGGCAGGTCTTGATCACGAGCAGTACTTC
TRBV3-1,TRBD2,14,many,TRBJ2-7,CASSPRGLAYEQYF,TGTGCCAGCAGCCCAAGGGGACTAGCCTACGAGCAGTACTTC
TRBV7-6,TRBD2,17,.,TRBJ2-5,CASSLRLAGASGETQYF,TGTGCCAGCAGCTTAAGACTAGCGGGGGCCTCGGGAGAGACCCAGTACTTC
TRBV14,TRBD2,16,.,TRBJ2-3,CASSQDRGGWADTQYF,TGTGCCAGCAGCCAAGATCGGGGGGGATGGGCAGATACGCAGTATTTT
TRBV18,.,14,few,TRBJ2-5,CASSPPSGQETQYF,TGTGCCAGCTCACCACCGTCGGGTCAAGAGACCCAGTACTTC
TRBV5-5,.,18,.,TRBJ2-2,CASNHRPLFGQHTGELFF,TGTGCCAGCAACCACCGGCCCCTTTTTGGCCAACATACCGGGGAGCTGTTTTTT
TRBV10-2,.,15,.,TRBJ1-6,CASSESGTYNSPLHF,TGCGCCAGCAGTGAAAGCGGGACCTATAATTCACCCCTCCACTTT
TRBV12-3/TRBV12-4,.,16,few,TRBJ2-3,CASSLSLVAATDTQYF,TGTGCCAGCAGTTTATCGCTCGTCGCGGCCACAGATACGCAGTATTTT
TRBV18,.,12,few,TRBJ1-2,CASSPNAGGYTF,TGTGCCAGCTCACCCAACGCGGGGGGCTACACCTTC
TRBV5-8,TRBD1,17,.,TRBJ2-3,CASSLAKDREGTDTQYF,TGTGCCAGCAGCTTGGCCAAGGACAGGGAGGGCACAGATACGCAGTATTTT
TRBV7-9,.,13,few,TRBJ2-3,CASSLGAIDTQYF,TGTGCCAGCAGCTTAGGCGCAATAGATACGCAGTATTTT
TRBV11-2,TRBD2,18,few,TRBJ2-7,CASSLYLRLAGTSYEQYF,TGTGCCAGCAGCTTATATCTACGACTAGCGGGTACCTCCTACGAGCAGTACTTC
TRBV3-1,.,16,few,TRBJ2-1,CASSQVWGRGLGEQFF,TGTGCCAGCAGCCAAGTTTGGGGTAGGGGGTTAGGTGAGCAGTTCTTC
TRBV20-1,.,12,few,TRBJ1-5,CSAGPPGQPQHF,TGCAGTGCAGGCCCCCCAGGTCAGCCCCAGCATTTT
TRBV29-1,TRBD2,15,few,TRBJ2-2,CSVGLAGVNTGELFF,TGCAGCGTGGGACTAGCGGGAGTTAACACCGGGGAGCTGTTTTTT
TRBV7-6,.,12,.,TRBJ2-3,CASSRVADTQYF,TGTGCCAGCAGCAGGGTTGCAGATACGCAGTATTTT
TRBV12-3/TRBV12-4,TRBD2,18,.,TRBJ2-1,CASSFSGLAGVQSNEQFF,TGTGCCAGCAGTTTCTCAGGACTAGCGGGAGTTCAAAGCAATGAGCAGTTCTTC
TRBV3-1,.,12,.,TRBJ2-1,CASSQIVNEQFF,TGTGCCAGCAGCCAGATTGTAAATGAGCAGTTCTTC
TRBV20-1,.,16,.,TRBJ2-2,CSARPPTGKSTGELFF,TGCAGTGCTAGACCCCCGACAGGCAAAAGCACCGGGGAGCTGTTTTTT
TRBV7-4,TRBD2,14,few,TRBJ2-5,CASSCGRVLRTQYF,TGTGCCAGCAGCTGCGGGAGGGTATTGAGGACCCAGTACTTC
TRBV12-3/TRBV12-4,TRBD2,13,few,TRBJ2-3,CASSSAGGATQYF,TGTGCCAGCAGTTCCGCGGGGGGGGCGACGCAGTATTTT
TRBV20-1,TRBD2,15,few,TRBJ2-2,CSANSAGGNTGELFF,TGCAGTGCTAATTCCGCGGGAGGGAACACCGGGGAGCTGTTTTTT
TRBV7-7,TRBD2,14,.,TRBJ2-3,CASTRLAVTDTQYF,TGTGCCAGCACCCGACTAGCGGTCACAGATACGCAGTATTTT
TRBV27,.,15,few,TRBJ2-1,CASSFIKSSYNEQFF,TGTGCCAGCAGTTTTATTAAGAGCTCCTACAATGAGCAGTTCTTC
TRBV27,.,13,few,TRBJ2-7,CASSLAGTPRPVF,TGTGCCAGCAGTTTGGCCGGGACACCCCGCCCGGTCTTC
TRBV2,.,13,few,TRBJ2-1,CASSVLANNEQFF,TGTGCCAGCAGTGTATTGGCCAACAATGAGCAGTTCTTC
TRBV20-1,TRBD2,16,.,TRBJ2-1,CSAVRLAGSSYNEQFF,TGCAGTGCTGTGCGACTAGCGGGGAGCTCCTACAATGAGCAGTTCTTC
TRBV5-1,TRBD1,15,.,TRBJ2-1,CASAPGGEGFYEQFF,TGCGCCAGTGCCCCAGGGGGTGAGGGTTTCTATGAGCAGTTCTTC
TRBV18,TRBD1,15,.,TRBJ2-7,CASSPQPGTGSEQYF,TGTGCCAGCTCACCTCAACCCGGGACAGGGAGCGAGCAGTACTTC
TRBV10-3,TRBD1,15,.,TRBJ2-1,CAISGRTGALNEQFF,TGTGCCATCAGTGGGAGGACAGGGGCCCTTAATGAGCAGTTCTTC
TRBV7-9,.,13,.,TRBJ2-5,CASSPPSIETQYF,TGTGCCAGCAGCCCCCCTAGCATAGAGACCCAGTACTTC
TRBV5-1,.,16,.,TRBJ1-5,CASSLTGAGANQPQHF,TGCGCCAGCAGCTTGACGGGGGCCGGGGCAAATCAGCCCCAGCATTTT
TRBV10-3,TRBD2,17,many,TRBJ2-1,CAISEKTGLAGNNEQFF,TGTGCCATCAGTGAGAAAACCGGACTAGCGGGAAACAATGAGCAGTTCTTC
TRBV10-3,.,12,few,TRBJ1-1,CAIRGVEMKAFF,TGTGCCATCAGGGGGGTGGAGATGAAAGCTTTCTTT
TRBV18,.,12,.,TRBJ2-5,CASSQAAETQYF,TGTGCCAGCTCACAGGCAGCCGAGACCCAGTACTTC
TRBV18,TRBD1,14,.,TRBJ2-7,CASSHPTGWYEQYF,TGTGCCAGCTCACACCCGACAGGGTGGTACGAGCAGTACTTC
TRBV4-2,TRBD1,18,few,TRBJ2-4,CASSQDRDRALAKNIQYF,TGTGCCAGCAGCCAAGATCGGGACAGAGCCCTAGCCAAAAACATTCAGTACTTC
TRBV20-1,TRBD2,15,.,TRBJ2-3,CSARGGLAGTDTQYF,TGCAGTGCTAGGGGTGGACTAGCGGGAACAGATACGCAGTATTTT
TRBV7-9,.,12,few,TRBJ1-3,CATKSSGNTIYF,TGTGCCACCAAGAGCTCTGGAAACACCATATATTTT
TRBV4-2,TRBD2,19,.,TRBJ2-3,CASSQPGLAGGKPTDTQYF,TGTGCCAGCAGCCAACCGGGACTAGCGGGAGGGAAACCCACAGATACGCAGTATTTT
TRBV7-2,.,15,.,TRBJ2-1,CASSPGRGPYNEQFF,TGTGCCAGCAGCCCCGGGCGGGGCCCCTACAATGAGCAGTTCTTC
TRBV19,.,14,few,TRBJ2-1,CATPTGSSYNEQFF,TGTGCCACCCCGACCGGGAGCTCCTACAATGAGCAGTTCTTC
TRBV20-1,TRBD1,12,many,TRBJ2-5,CSAPDRGETQYF,TGCAGTGCCCCGGACAGGGGAGAGACCCAGTACTTC
TRBV6-1,TRBD2,15,.,TRBJ2-1,CASSEGLAGGREQFF,TGTGCCAGCAGTGAGGGACTAGCGGGAGGGCGGGAGCAGTTCTTC
TRBV7-9,.,14,.,TRBJ2-1,CASSSPVMSNEQFF,TGTGCCAGCAGCTCTCCTGTTATGAGCAATGAGCAGTTCTTC
TRBV6-1,.,14,.,TRBJ2-2,CASSVQINTGELFF,TGTGCCAGCAGTGTTCAGATTAACACCGGGGAGCTGTTTTTT
TRBV11-1,TRBD2,20,.,TRBJ2-2,CASRPDLKTSGDVRTGELFF,TGTGCCAGCAGGCCAGACCTAAAAACTAGCGGGGACGTGAGGACCGGGGAGCTGTTTTTT